These 27 T cell receptor beta chains were all obtained from the same sample, sequenced in a study of shared clonotypes between healthy human individuals. Naive CD8 cells were CD45RO-negative, positively selected for CCR7, excluding terminally differentiated effector memory CD45RA+ cells. Data came from immunoSEQ multiplex PCR; TCRdb stores just in-frame clones and leaves some out. This table has about 700,000 clones, 92% appearing once. The sample taken for sequencing was naive CD8+ T cells sorted from blood. All receptors come from a man aged 30-40 years in good health.

The genes are TRBV27 and TRBJ1-5, with 7 bases aligning to TRBD1. The ends lost 6 bases at V and 3 bases at J; junction bases unmatched: 8. From germline, CDR1 is MNHEY and CDR2 SMNVEV (reference sequence). The CDR3 covers 15 residues. This chain's CDR3 is CASSPYGQDNQPQHF. The CDR3 bases are TGTGCCAGCAGCCCCTACGGACAGGACAATCAGCCCCAGCATTTT.

V and J are TRBV6-6 and TRBJ2-3; D may be TRBD1 (5 bases). CDR3 length: 15 amino acids. The germline V gene has CDR1 MNHNY and CDR2 SVGAGI (reference sequence). Trimming left V 2 bases short and J 2 bases short, with 11 bases between. The CDR3 DNA follows: TGTGCCAGCAGTTACCCCGACAGAGTCACAGATACGCAGTATTTT. It codes for CASSYPDRVTDTQYF.

This sequence joins TRBV14 and TRBJ2-2; weak D call: TRBD1 (6 bases). Germline values: CDR1 SGHDN, CDR2 FVKESK. V lost 4 bases to trimming and J lost 1 base, with 13 bases between them. This CDR3 comprises 16 residues. CDR3 residues: CASSPLDSRNTGELFF. CDR3 nucleotides: TGTGCCAGCAGCCCCTTGGACAGCCGGAACACCGGGGAGCTGTTTTTT. The full variable domain, its missing parts supplied by reference TRBV14 and TRBJ2-2, is EAGVTQFPSHSVIEKGQTVTLRCDPISGHDNLYWYRRVMGKEIKFLLHFVKESKQDESGMPNNRFLAERTGGTYSTLKVQPAELEDSGVYFCASSPLDSRNTGELFFGEGSRLTVL.

The chain combines TRBV27 with TRBJ1-2, with D possibly being TRBD1 (5 bases). Trimming removed 3 bases from V and 2 bases from J, with 10 bases in between. Looked up from germline, CDR1 is MNHEY and CDR2 is SMNVEV (reference sequence). The length of the CDR3 is 14 residues. The CDR3 DNA reads TGTGCCAGCAGTTTCGGTGGGGACAACTATGGCTACACCTTC. Its protein product is CASSFGGDNYGYTF.

This clone was observed once. This rearrangement joins TRBV7-9 to TRBJ1-4, with D possibly being TRBD1 (6 bases). Germline loops: CDR1 SEHNR, CDR2 FQNEAQ (reference sequence). CDR3 length equals 15 residues. V shed 0 bases and J shed 7 bases, with 12 bases lying between them. The CDR3: CASSLARGALEKLFF. The CDR3 region has the DNA TGTGCCAGCAGCTTAGCCCGGGGGGCGCTTGAAAAACTGTTTTTT.

This CDR3 is CASSVEARPRDGNTIYF. The CDR3 bases are TGTGCCAGCAGCGTAGAAGCGAGGCCCCGGGATGGAAACACCATATATTTT. The V call is TRBV9, the J call TRBJ1-3; D is ambiguous. From germline, CDR1 is SGDLS and CDR2 YYNGEE. The V end was cut by 0 bases, the J end by 3 bases, with 16 bases between. The CDR3 is 17 amino acids.

V is TRBV7-6 and J is TRBJ1-4; possible D gene TRBD1, 5 bases. The germline CDR1 and CDR2 sequences are SGHVS and FNYEAQ. CDR3 length: 16 residues. Trimming left V 5 bases short and J 2 bases short, with 15 bases between. Here the CDR3 reads CASSLPVGDTNEKLFF. The CDR3 DNA is TGTGCCAGCAGCCTTCCAGTGGGGGACACTAATGAAAAACTGTTTTTT.

This chain joins TRBV14 and TRBJ2-1; perhaps TRBD2 as D (5 bases). V was cut by 1 base and J by 2 bases, with 12 bases left in between. Per germline, CDR1 SGHDN and CDR2 FVKESK. The CDR3 is 16 residues long. Here the CDR3 reads CASSQVPGFPYNEQFF. Written as DNA, the CDR3 is TGTGCCAGCAGCCAAGTCCCGGGGTTTCCCTACAATGAGCAGTTCTTC.

J is TRBJ1-1 and V is TRBV5-1; D not resolved. Trimming cost V 0 bases and J 7 bases, with 10 bases left between them. CDR3 length: 13 residues. Germline-derived CDR1 and CDR2 are SGHRS and YFSETQ. The CDR3 here is CASSLEVTNEAFF. The DNA for the CDR3 is TGCGCCAGCAGCTTGGAAGTCACCAATGAAGCTTTCTTT.

This chain connects TRBV27 to TRBJ2-7; 9 nucleotides line up with TRBD1. The CDR3 loop spans 15 amino acids. V was clipped by 6 bases and J by 6 bases; unmatched bases: 12. In germline, CDR1 is MNHEY, CDR2 SMNVEV (reference sequence). The CDR3 bases are TGTGCCAGCAGATTAGGACAGGGGCGCCTCCGCGAGCAGTACTTC. Translated, it gives CASRLGQGRLREQYF.

CDR3 sequence reads: CAQRAGATDTQYF. The CDR3 region has the DNA TGTGCCCAGCGGGCGGGAGCCACAGATACGCAGTATTTT. The chain uses TRBV7-9 and TRBJ2-3, with 7 bases lining up with TRBD2. The germline CDR1 and CDR2 sequences are SEHNR and FQNEAQ (reference sequence). This CDR3 has 13 residues. V lost 11 bases, J lost 2 bases, and 7 bases stayed unmatched.

The chain employs TRBV7-8 and TRBJ1-5; D gene uncertain. The CDR3 sequence is 15 residues long. Trimming removed 2 bases at V and 3 bases at J, with 11 bases between. In germline, CDR1 is SGHVS, CDR2 FQNEAQ. CDR3 in amino acids: CASSLLGNSNQPQHF. In DNA, the CDR3 is TGTGCCAGCAGCTTATTGGGGAACTCCAATCAGCCCCAGCATTTT.

This chain joins TRBV6-1 and TRBJ1-4, with TRBD1 matching over 9 bases. There are 18 residues in the CDR3. After removal of 5 bases from V and 6 bases from J, the junction contained 16 bases not matched to a gene. Germline V CDR1 and CDR2: MNHNS, SASEGT. In DNA form, the CDR3 reads TGTGCCAGCAGTAAAGTCCGTCTATTTTGGACAGGGGATGAAAAACTGTTTTTT. The encoded protein is CASSKVRLFWTGDEKLFF.

The chain employs TRBV13 and TRBJ1-1; D call uncertain. This CDR3 spans 14 amino acids. From germline, CDR1 is PRHDT and CDR2 FYEKMQ (reference sequence). With 0 bases removed from V and 0 bases from J, the gap between germline ends came to 5 bases. As DNA, the CDR3 is TGTGCCAGCAGCTTAGGAGGGTTGAACACTGAAGCTTTCTTT. Residues: CASSLGGLNTEAFF.

This chain links TRBV14 with TRBJ2-7; TRBD2 aligns across 8 bases. V trimming: 2 bases; J trimming: 5 bases; junction bases outside the gene matches: 8. The CDR3 totals 15 residues. In germline, CDR1 is SGHDN, CDR2 FVKESK. The CDR3 here is CASSQLPGGRDEQYF. The CDR3, as DNA: TGTGCCAGCAGCCAATTGCCGGGAGGGCGGGACGAGCAGTACTTC.

The chain uses TRBV6-5 and TRBJ2-1; TRBD1 agrees at 7 bases. There are 15 residues in the CDR3. The V gene's germline CDR1 is MNHEY and CDR2 SVGAGI. Trimming cost V 4 bases and J 3 bases; bases outside gene matches: 6. CDR3 loop: CASSSRDRLYNEQFF. The CDR3 bases are TGTGCCAGCAGTTCCCGGGACAGACTCTACAATGAGCAGTTCTTC.

This chain links TRBV5-1 with TRBJ2-1; TRBD1 aligns across 7 bases. The CDR3 covers 15 residues. The germline V gene has CDR1 SGHRS and CDR2 YFSETQ. The V and J ends lost 4 bases and 3 bases, in that order; junction bases with no gene match: 7. Here the CDR3 DNA reads TGCGCCAGCAGCACCGGGACAGATCTCTACAATGAGCAGTTCTTC. This codes for CASSTGTDLYNEQFF.

The rearrangement joins TRBV9 to TRBJ2-2, with 12 bases lining up with TRBD1. V shed 4 bases, J shed 4 bases, and the junction held 8 bases outside the gene matches. CDR1 is SGDLS and CDR2 is YYNGEE in the germline V gene. This CDR3 is 17 amino acids long. CDR3 in DNA: TGTGCCAGCAGCCTCCGGGACAGGGGGCTAGTCACCGGGGAGCTGTTTTTT. It yields the protein CASSLRDRGLVTGELFF. Filled out from reference TRBV9 and TRBJ2-2, the complete variable domain reads DSGVTQTPKHLITATGQRVTLRCSPRSGDLSVYWYQQSLDQGLQFLIQYYNGEERAKGNILERFSAQQFPDLHSELNLSSLELGDSALYFCASSLRDRGLVTGELFFGEGSRLTVL.

The CDR3 protein is CATSTRLYTEAFF. DNA for the CDR3: TGTGCCACCAGCACGCGACTGTACACTGAAGCTTTCTTT. The chain couples TRBV15 to TRBJ1-1, with D hard to call. Trimming removed 4 bases at V and 3 bases at J, with 9 bases between. The CDR3 length is 13 residues. The germline CDR1 and CDR2 sequences are LNHNV and YYDKDF (reference sequence).

This chain uses TRBV5-6 with TRBJ1-2; a weak D match, TRBD1 (6 bases). This CDR3 is built from 13 residues. Trimming removed 4 bases from V and 6 bases from J, with 13 bases in between. Germline V gene sequence: CDR1 SGHDT, CDR2 YYEEEE. The CDR3 reads CASSGGGENGYTF. Here the CDR3 DNA reads TGTGCCAGCAGCGGGGGCGGTGAGAATGGCTACACCTTC.

The chain joins TRBV6-6 to TRBJ2-7; D is unclear. CDR3 length: 14 amino acids. Germline CDR1 reads MNHNY; CDR2 reads SVGAGI (reference sequence). V shed 7 bases and J shed 5 bases, with 18 bases lying between them. The CDR3 DNA follows: TGTGCCAGCATTGGCTCCTTTGGGATCAACGAGCAGTACTTC. Residues: CASIGSFGINEQYF.

The chain is built from TRBV29-1 and TRBJ2-7; D remains ambiguous. This CDR3 has 13 residues. Germline V gene data show CDR1 as SQVTM and CDR2 as ANQGSEA. The V end was cut by 0 bases, the J end by 4 bases, with 10 bases between. The CDR3 loop is CSVEDNRRYEQYF. DNA for the CDR3: TGCAGCGTTGAAGATAACCGACGATACGAGCAGTACTTC.

The chain joins TRBV7-8 to TRBJ1-1; TRBD1 matches at 10 bases. V lost 2 bases, J lost 8 bases, and 8 bases stayed unmatched. Germline CDR1 is SGHVS and CDR2 is FQNEAQ. This CDR3 is built from 15 residues. This CDR3 reads CASSLKGTGDSEAFF. CDR3 DNA: TGTGCCAGCAGCTTAAAAGGGACAGGGGACTCCGAAGCTTTCTTT.

The rearrangement uses TRBV28 and TRBJ2-7; either TRBD1 or TRBD2 may supply D (6 bases each). The germline V and J ends were trimmed by 5 bases and 1 base, with 15 bases remaining between them. The CDR3 runs to 15 residues. The germline V gene has CDR1 MDHEN and CDR2 SYDVKM. CDR3 residues: CASSTTGRRSYEQYF. In DNA, the CDR3 is TGTGCCAGCAGTACTACAGGGAGGAGGTCCTACGAGCAGTACTTC.

The chain recombines TRBV28 with TRBJ1-5; possible D gene TRBD1, 6 bases. Germline CDR1 MDHEN, CDR2 SYDVKM. V gave up 2 bases and J gave up 1 base, with 9 bases separating them. CDR3 length equals 15 residues. The CDR3 DNA is TGTGCCAGCAGTTTAGCAGGGGCGAGCAATCAGCCCCAGCATTTT. Its protein is CASSLAGASNQPQHF.

J is TRBJ2-3 and V is TRBV27; 10 bases align to TRBD2. The CDR3 has 18 amino acids. V lost 4 bases and J lost 3; bases outside the gene matches: 13. CDR1 MNHEY and CDR2 SMNVEV come from the germline V gene (reference sequence). CDR3 protein: CASSSLTGLAVKTDTQYF. CDR3 coding DNA: TGTGCCAGCAGTTCCCTTACTGGACTAGCGGTAAAAACAGATACGCAGTATTTT.

The rearrangement joins TRBV28 to TRBJ1-5; no clear D gene. CDR1 is MDHEN and CDR2 is SYDVKM in the germline V gene. The germline V and J ends were trimmed by 5 bases and 0 bases, with 14 bases remaining between them. The CDR3 totals 16 residues. CDR3 sequence reads: CASSIEAEYSNQPQHF. The CDR3 DNA is TGTGCCAGCAGTATAGAAGCCGAATATAGCAATCAGCCCCAGCATTTT.